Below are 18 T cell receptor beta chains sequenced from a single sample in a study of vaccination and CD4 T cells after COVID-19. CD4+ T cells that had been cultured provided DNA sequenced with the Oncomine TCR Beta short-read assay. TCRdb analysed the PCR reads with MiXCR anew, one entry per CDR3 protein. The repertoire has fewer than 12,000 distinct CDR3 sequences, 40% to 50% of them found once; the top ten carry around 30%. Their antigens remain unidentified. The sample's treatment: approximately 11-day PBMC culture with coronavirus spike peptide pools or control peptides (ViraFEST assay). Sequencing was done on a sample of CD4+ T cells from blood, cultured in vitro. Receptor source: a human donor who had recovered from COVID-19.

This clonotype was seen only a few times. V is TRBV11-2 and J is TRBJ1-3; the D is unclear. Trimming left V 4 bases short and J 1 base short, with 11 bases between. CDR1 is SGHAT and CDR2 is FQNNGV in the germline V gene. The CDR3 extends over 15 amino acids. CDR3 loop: CASSSRTDSGNTIYF. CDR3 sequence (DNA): TGTGCCAGCAGCTCACGCACGGATTCTGGAAACACCATATATTTT.

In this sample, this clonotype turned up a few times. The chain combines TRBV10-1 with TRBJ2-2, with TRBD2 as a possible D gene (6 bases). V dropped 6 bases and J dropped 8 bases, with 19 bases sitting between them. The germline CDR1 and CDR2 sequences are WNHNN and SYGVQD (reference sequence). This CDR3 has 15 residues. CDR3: CASRGGAPPSGELFF. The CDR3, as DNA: TGCGCCAGCAGGGGCGGGGCACCTCCAAGTGGGGAGCTGTTTTTT.

DNA for the CDR3: TGTGCCAGCAGTCCAGGACTAGCGGGGGGGAAAGAGACCCAGTACTTC. The encoded protein is CASSPGLAGGKETQYF. The rearrangement joins TRBV7-2 to TRBJ2-5; 15 bases map to TRBD2. The CDR3 extends over 16 amino acids. Per germline, CDR1 SGHTA and CDR2 FQGNSA. The V and J ends lost 6 bases and 3 bases, in that order; junction bases with no gene match: 5.

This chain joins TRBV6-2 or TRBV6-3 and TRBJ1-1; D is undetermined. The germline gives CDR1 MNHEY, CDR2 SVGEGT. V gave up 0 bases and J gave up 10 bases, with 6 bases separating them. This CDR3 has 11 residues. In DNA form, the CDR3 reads TGTGCCAGCAGTTACTCCCGTGTAGCTTTCTTT. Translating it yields CASSYSRVAFF.

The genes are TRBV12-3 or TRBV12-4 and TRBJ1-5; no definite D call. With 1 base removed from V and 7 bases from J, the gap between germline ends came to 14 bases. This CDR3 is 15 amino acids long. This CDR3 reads CASSLVGPDKQPQHF. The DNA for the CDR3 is TGTGCCAGCAGTTTAGTAGGGCCAGACAAACAGCCCCAGCATTTT.

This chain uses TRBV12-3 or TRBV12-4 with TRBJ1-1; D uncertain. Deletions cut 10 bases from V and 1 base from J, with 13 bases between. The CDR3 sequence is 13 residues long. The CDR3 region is CATRRSGNTEAFF. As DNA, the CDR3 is TGTGCCACCCGCAGATCAGGGAACACTGAAGCTTTCTTT.

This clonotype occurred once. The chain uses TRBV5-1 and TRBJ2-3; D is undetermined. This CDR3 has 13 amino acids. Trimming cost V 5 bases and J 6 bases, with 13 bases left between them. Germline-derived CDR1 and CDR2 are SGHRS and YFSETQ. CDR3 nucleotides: TGCGCCAGCAGTCCTCAAACTGGGGATACGCAGTATTTT. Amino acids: CASSPQTGDTQYF.

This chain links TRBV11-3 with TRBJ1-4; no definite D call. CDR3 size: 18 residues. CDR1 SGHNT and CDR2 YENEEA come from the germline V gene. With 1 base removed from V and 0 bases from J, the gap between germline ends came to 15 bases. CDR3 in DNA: TGTGCCAGCAGCTTAGGCTTTAGCCTTAAAGCAACTAATGAAAAACTGTTTTTT. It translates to CASSLGFSLKATNEKLFF.

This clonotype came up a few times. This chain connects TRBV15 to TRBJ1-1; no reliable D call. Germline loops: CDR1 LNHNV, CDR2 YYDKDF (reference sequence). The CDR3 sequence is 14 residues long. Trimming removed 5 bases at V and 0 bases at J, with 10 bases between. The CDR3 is CATSRTDLNTEAFF. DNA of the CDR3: TGTGCCACCAGCCGGACCGATTTGAACACTGAAGCTTTCTTT.

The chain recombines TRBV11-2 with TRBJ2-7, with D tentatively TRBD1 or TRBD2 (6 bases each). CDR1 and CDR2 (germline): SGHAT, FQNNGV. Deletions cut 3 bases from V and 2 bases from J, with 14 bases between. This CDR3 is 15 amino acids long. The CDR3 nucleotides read TGTGCCAGCAGCTTCGGGGGCTCCAAACCCTACGAGCAGTACTTC. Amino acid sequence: CASSFGGSKPYEQYF.

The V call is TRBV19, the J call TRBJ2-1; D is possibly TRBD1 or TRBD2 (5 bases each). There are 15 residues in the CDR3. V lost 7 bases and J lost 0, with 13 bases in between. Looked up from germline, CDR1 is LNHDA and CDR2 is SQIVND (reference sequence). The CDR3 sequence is CASTRDHSSYNEQFF. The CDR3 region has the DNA TGTGCCAGTACCCGGGACCATAGCTCCTACAATGAGCAGTTCTTC.

The CDR3 DNA is TGTGCCAGCACTAGCACCGGGGAGCTGTTTTTT. It codes for CASTSTGELFF. The genes are TRBV12-3 or TRBV12-4 and TRBJ2-2, with D uncertain. Trimming left V 7 bases short and J 4 bases short, with 4 bases between. The CDR3 runs 11 residues.

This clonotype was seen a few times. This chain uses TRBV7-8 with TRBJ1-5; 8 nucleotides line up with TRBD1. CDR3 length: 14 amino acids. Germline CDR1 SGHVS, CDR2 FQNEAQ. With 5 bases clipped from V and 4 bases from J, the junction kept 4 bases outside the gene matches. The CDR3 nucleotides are TGTGCCAGCAGCGCGGACAGGGTGAATCAGCCCCAGCATTTT. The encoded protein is CASSADRVNQPQHF. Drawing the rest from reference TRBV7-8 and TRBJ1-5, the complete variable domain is GAGVSQSPRYKVAKRGQDVALRCDPISGHVSLFWYQQALGQGPEFLTYFQNEAQLDKSGLPSDRFFAERPEGSVSTLKIQRTQQEDSAVYLCASSADRVNQPQHFGDGTRLSIL.

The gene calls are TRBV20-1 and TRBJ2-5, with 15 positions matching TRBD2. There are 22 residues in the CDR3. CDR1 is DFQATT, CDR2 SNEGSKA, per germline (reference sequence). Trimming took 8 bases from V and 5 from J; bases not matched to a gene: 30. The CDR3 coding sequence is TGCAGTACCCCCAAAGGCCGAGAACTGAGGACTAGCGGGGGGGTCGCCAGGGAGACCCAGTACTTC. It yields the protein CSTPKGRELRTSGGVARETQYF.

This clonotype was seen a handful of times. DNA for the CDR3: TGCAGTGCTAGCGTCGAGGGGAAGGTGACTGAAGCTTTCTTT. This gives the protein CSASVEGKVTEAFF. This chain joins TRBV20-1 and TRBJ1-1; D may be TRBD1 (5 bases). CDR1 is DFQATT and CDR2 is SNEGSKA in the germline V gene (reference sequence). The CDR3 length is 14 residues. The ends were cut back, 3 bases at V and 5 bases at J, with 16 bases in the middle.

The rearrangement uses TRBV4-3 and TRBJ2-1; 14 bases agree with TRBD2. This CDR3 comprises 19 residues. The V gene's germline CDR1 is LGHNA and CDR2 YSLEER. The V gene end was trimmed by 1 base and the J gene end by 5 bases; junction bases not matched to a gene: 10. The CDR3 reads CASSQVGLAGVAPNNEQFF. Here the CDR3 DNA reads TGCGCCAGCAGCCAAGTGGGACTAGCGGGGGTTGCCCCCAACAATGAGCAGTTCTTC.

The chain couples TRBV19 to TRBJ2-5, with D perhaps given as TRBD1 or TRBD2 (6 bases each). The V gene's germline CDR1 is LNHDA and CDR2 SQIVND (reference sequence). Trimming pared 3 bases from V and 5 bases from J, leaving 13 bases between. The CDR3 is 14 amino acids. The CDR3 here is CASSIGGPGETQYF. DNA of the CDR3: TGTGCCAGTAGTATCGGGGGCCCGGGGGAGACCCAGTACTTC. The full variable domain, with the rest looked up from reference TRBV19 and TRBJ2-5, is DGGITQSPKYLFRKEGQNVTLSCEQNLNHDAMYWYRQDPGQGLRLIYYSQIVNDFQKGDIAEGYSVSREKKESFPLTVTSAQKNPTAFYLCASSIGGPGETQYFGPGTRLLVL.

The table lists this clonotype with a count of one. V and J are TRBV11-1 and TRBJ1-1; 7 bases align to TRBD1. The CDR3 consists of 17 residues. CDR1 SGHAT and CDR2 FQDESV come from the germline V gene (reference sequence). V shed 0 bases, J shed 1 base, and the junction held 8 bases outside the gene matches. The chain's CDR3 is CASSLALWGQRNTEAFF. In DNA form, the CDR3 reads TGTGCCAGCAGCTTAGCGCTGTGGGGACAGAGGAACACTGAAGCTTTCTTT. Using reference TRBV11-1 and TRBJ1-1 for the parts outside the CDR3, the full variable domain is EAEVAQSPRYKITEKSQAVAFWCDPISGHATLYWYRQILGQGPELLVQFQDESVVDDSQLPKDRFSAERLKGVDSTLKIQPAELGDSAMYLCASSLALWGQRNTEAFFGQGTRLTVV.